The rows below give T cell receptor beta chains drawn from one sample of a study of blood T cell repertoires in COVID-19. Here immunoSEQ multiplex PCR was the method, and the copy in TCRdb shows in-frame clones only, minus some. The sample lists 310,000 or so clones; roughly 86% were seen once. The sequenced sample was peripheral blood. These receptors all stem from a man aged 25 to 40 with COVID-19, enrolled during active disease. Each CDR3 is given with its conserved first and last residue. The order of the fields is J gene, D gene, V gene, clone size, CDR3 DNA, CDR3 protein. D genes are given only for firm matches. Not every row has a clone size; where given, it reads once, few, many or a size class.

>TRBJ2-3|.|TRBV6-5|.
TGTGCCAGCAGTCTCACAGGGACCACAGATACGCAGTATTTT
CASSLTGTTDTQYF
>TRBJ2-5|TRBD1|TRBV9|.
TGTGCCAGCAGCGTCCGTCCCGGGACAGGGGTGAGTCGGGAGACCCAGTACTTC
CASSVRPGTGVSRETQYF
>TRBJ1-2|.|TRBV4-3|.
TGCGCCAGCAGCCAAGAAATAGGGAGGTATGGCTACACCTTC
CASSQEIGRYGYTF
>TRBJ1-2|.|TRBV7-2|.
TGTGCCAGCAGCTTCAGGGACATGATTGATGGCTACACCTTC
CASSFRDMIDGYTF
>TRBJ1-2|.|TRBV2|many
TGTGCCAGCAGACAATTATACTACACCTTC
CASRQLYYTF
>TRBJ2-3|TRBD2|TRBV24-1|.
TGTGCCACCAGTGATTATAATAGCGGGGGGGAGGCGGATACGCAGTATTTT
CATSDYNSGGEADTQYF
>TRBJ1-1|TRBD1|TRBV7-3|.
TGTGCCAGCAGCTTAGGCGTGACAGGGGGCCTAGAAGCTTTCTTT
CASSLGVTGGLEAFF
>TRBJ1-1|.|TRBV30|.
TGTGCCTGGAGTGCCCCAGTCGAGGCGAACACTGAAGCTTTCTTT
CAWSAPVEANTEAFF
>TRBJ1-2|TRBD1|TRBV6-2/TRBV6-3|.
TGTGCCAGCACCCCGGGACAGGGAGGCTATGGCTACACCTTC
CASTPGQGGYGYTF
>TRBJ1-1|TRBD1|TRBV2|.
TGTGCCAGCAGTACAGGACAGACAGGGGGCGCCGCGAACACTGAAGCTTTCTTT
CASSTGQTGGAANTEAFF
>TRBJ1-3|TRBD1|TRBV7-9|.
TGTGCCAGCAGCTTCCGGACAGGGTCTACTTCTGGAAACACCATATATTTT
CASSFRTGSTSGNTIYF
>TRBJ2-1|TRBD2|TRBV30|.
TGTGCCTGGACTAGCGGGAGTCAAAATGAGCAGTTCTTC
CAWTSGSQNEQFF
>TRBJ2-2|TRBD1|TRBV9|.
TGTGCCAGCAGCGAAGGCGTACGACAGGGTTTCCCCGGGGAGCTGTTTTTT
CASSEGVRQGFPGELFF
>TRBJ1-2|TRBD1|TRBV19|.
TGTGCCAGCCGAGGGGGCGCGAGCTATGGCTACACCTTC
CASRGGASYGYTF
>TRBJ2-5|.|TRBV29-1|.
TGCAGCGTTGGGTGGCTCCTGTACCAAGAGACCCAGTACTTC
CSVGWLLYQETQYF